One T cell receptor beta chain is described in this entry. The antigen remains unidentified. The data belong to a study of beta chain features in type 1 diabetes. The study, taken as a whole, reports: Across all four CD4+ subsets, people with type 1 diabetes showed modestly shorter TCRB CDR3s.

The germline V gene has CDR1 SGHAT and CDR2 FQDESV (reference sequence). The J segment lost 3 bases and the V segment lost 5 bases, leaving 11 bases of the junction unmatched. This CDR3 is 16 amino acids long. Isolated RNA was reverse transcribed in full, so expressed TCRB transcripts were sequenced. Using immunoSEQ multiplex PCR, the repertoire was profiled, and TCRdb retains in-frame clones only, with some absent. The sample includes under 150,000 clones, approximately 10% of them seen just once. This rearrangement joins TRBV11-1 to TRBJ2-3, with 7 bases lining up with TRBD2. This receptor was identified in a man younger than 40 with type 1 diabetes. Sample: central memory CD4+ T cells from blood. The CDR3 bases are TGTGCCAGCAGCGCTTGGGCGGGGGTCTCAACAGATACGCAGTATTTT. It codes for CASSAWAGVSTDTQYF.